These 30 T cell receptor beta chains were sequenced from one sample in a study of EBV T-cell therapy then PD-1 blockade in nasopharyngeal carcinoma. The treatment was: AdE1-LMPpoly-expanded autologous EBV-specific T-cell therapy followed by anti-PD-1 nivolumab. No antigen has been assigned to these receptors. Using immunoSEQ multiplex PCR, the repertoire was profiled, and TCRdb retains in-frame clones only, with some absent. The table lists around 19,000 clones, over 80% of them singletons, with just under 30% in the top ten. Sequences were derived from CD8+ T cells from blood, sampled at day 0 from a patient whose treatment included autologous EBV-specific T cells and nivolumab. The receptors shown here come from a middle-aged man with nasopharyngeal carcinoma.

This chain uses TRBV5-6 with TRBJ1-2; D unresolved. V lost 0 bases, J lost 6 bases, and 6 bases lay in between. The germline V gene encodes CDR1 SGHDT and CDR2 YYEEEE. The CDR3 has 12 amino acids. CDR3 nucleotides: TGTGCCAGCAGCTTGGACGGGGATGGCTACACCTTC. Protein product: CASSLDGDGYTF.

The chain employs TRBV27 and TRBJ2-1; the D is unclear. V lost 5 bases to trimming and J lost 10 bases, with 12 bases between them. CDR3 length: 12 residues. Per germline, CDR1 MNHEY and CDR2 SMNVEV (reference sequence). The CDR3 sequence: CASSLYAGEQFF. The DNA for the CDR3 is TGTGCCAGCAGTCTTTACGCTGGGGAGCAGTTCTTC.

This clone is large within its sample. This CDR3 reads CASSLGSLGAYEQYF. The CDR3 DNA is TGTGCCAGCAGCCTCGGGTCCCTGGGCGCCTACGAGCAGTACTTC. The genes are TRBV7-7 and TRBJ2-7; D gene ambiguous. Germline CDR1 reads SSHAT; CDR2 reads FNYEAQ (reference sequence). The CDR3 contains 15 residues. V lost 5 bases and J 2 bases, leaving 16 bases between the germline ends.

The CDR3 protein is CASSRQFQETQYF. The CDR3 coding sequence is TGTGCCAGCAGCAGACAGTTCCAAGAGACCCAGTACTTC. The chain employs TRBV6-6 and TRBJ2-5; possible D gene TRBD1, 5 bases. Per germline, CDR1 MNHNY and CDR2 SVGAGI (reference sequence). CDR3 length: 13 amino acids. Trimming removed 6 bases at V and 1 base at J, with 9 bases between.

By frequency in the sample, this clone is medium-sized. The chain couples TRBV4-3 to TRBJ2-3, with 9 bases matching TRBD2. This CDR3 is 16 amino acids long. Losses at the gene ends were 0 bases for V and 4 bases for J; bases not matched to a gene: 5. CDR1 and CDR2 (germline): LGHNA, YSLEER. The chain's CDR3 is CASSQEGAGGPDTQYF. In DNA form, the CDR3 reads TGCGCCAGCAGCCAAGAAGGAGCGGGGGGCCCAGATACGCAGTATTTT.

CDR3 sequence: CASSPTSRGGARGTEAFF. For the CDR3, the DNA is TGCGCCAGCAGCCCCACGAGCCGCGGGGGGGCGAGAGGCACTGAAGCTTTCTTT. The V call is TRBV4-3, the J call TRBJ1-1, with D possibly TRBD1 on 6 matching bases. Germline CDR1 is LGHNA and CDR2 is YSLEER. V was clipped by 4 bases and J by 4 bases, with 25 bases between them. CDR3 length: 18 residues.

The CDR3: CASSVTYEQYF. The CDR3 DNA sequence: TGTGCCAGCAGTGTCACATACGAGCAGTACTTC. This chain joins TRBV2 and TRBJ2-7; D ambiguous. Germline CDR1 reads SNHLY; CDR2 reads FYNNEI. This CDR3 region has 11 residues. Trimming left V 4 bases short and J 4 bases short, with 5 bases between.

The chain joins TRBV27 to TRBJ1-3; D is possibly TRBD1 (5 bases). The germline V gene has CDR1 MNHEY and CDR2 SMNVEV (reference sequence). The CDR3 extends over 14 amino acids. V shed 0 bases and J shed 2 bases, with 5 bases lying between them. The CDR3 protein is CASSLSGAGNTIYF. In DNA, the CDR3 is TGTGCCAGCAGTTTATCAGGGGCTGGAAACACCATATATTTT.

The chain couples TRBV6-5 to TRBJ2-2; D gene ambiguous. Germline values: CDR1 MNHEY, CDR2 SVGAGI. The CDR3 runs 13 residues. Trimming pared 10 bases from V and 7 bases from J, leaving 16 bases between. In nucleotides, the CDR3 is TGTGCCACAGGCAGGTCGATCGGCGGGGAGCTGTTTTTT. This encodes CATGRSIGGELFF.

This sequence joins TRBV18 and TRBJ2-1; unclear D gene. Germline V lookup: CDR1 KGHSH, CDR2 LQKENI. V was clipped by 1 base and J by 6 bases, with 4 bases between them. The CDR3 contains 12 residues. The DNA for the CDR3 is TGTGCCAGCTCACCACAGGGCAATGAGCAGTTCTTC. Its protein is CASSPQGNEQFF. The full variable domain, with the rest looked up from reference TRBV18 and TRBJ2-1, is NAGVMQNPRHLVRRRGQEARLRCSPMKGHSHVYWYRQLPEEGLKFMVYLQKENIIDESGMPKERFSAEFPKEGPSILRIQQVVRGDSAAYFCASSPQGNEQFFGPGTRLTVL.

The chain combines TRBV6-4 with TRBJ2-1; D might be TRBD1 or TRBD2, each matching 6 bases. This CDR3 has 15 amino acids. V lost 5 bases to trimming and J lost 8 bases, with 19 bases between them. Germline assignment: CDR1 MRHNA and CDR2 SNTAGT. The CDR3 spells CASSTIGGGGDEQFF. CDR3 sequence (DNA): TGTGCCAGCAGTACGATAGGAGGGGGTGGCGATGAGCAGTTCTTC.

This chain joins TRBV6-2 or TRBV6-3 and TRBJ2-3, with D perhaps TRBD2 (5 bases). The CDR3 is 15 residues long. Trimming took 4 bases from V and 3 from J, leaving 14 bases between them. Germline V lookup: CDR1 MNHEY, CDR2 SVGEGT. This CDR3 reads CASSSGRSETDTQYF. DNA for the CDR3: TGTGCCAGCAGTTCGGGGAGATCCGAGACAGATACGCAGTATTTT.

In this sample, this clone turned up a few times. The rearrangement uses TRBV7-9 and TRBJ1-5; tentatively, D is TRBD1 (5 bases). Trimming left V 4 bases short and J 6 bases short, with 16 bases between. Germline CDR1 and CDR2: SEHNR and FQNEAQ (reference sequence). This CDR3 is built from 15 residues. CDR3 coding DNA: TGTGCCAGCAGCTCAACCGGGCCGGGGGGTCAGCCCCAGCATTTT. Its protein product is CASSSTGPGGQPQHF.

The chain has TRBV4-3 and TRBJ1-5, with a possible D match to TRBD1 (6 bases). This CDR3 spans 17 amino acids. Deletions cut 0 bases from V and 4 bases from J, with 16 bases between. Per germline, CDR1 LGHNA and CDR2 YSLEER. The CDR3 sequence: CASSQEGGGLGNQPQHF. The CDR3 DNA reads TGCGCCAGCAGCCAAGAAGGGGGGGGGCTCGGGAATCAGCCCCAGCATTTT.

The CDR3 loop is CASSHTGNSNQPQHF. In nucleotides, the CDR3 is TGTGCCAGCAGTCACACAGGGAATAGCAATCAGCCCCAGCATTTT. The chain uses TRBV27 and TRBJ1-5, with D possibly being TRBD1 (6 bases). Trimming pared 5 bases from V and 0 bases from J, leaving 11 bases between. Germline V CDR1 and CDR2: MNHEY, SMNVEV (reference sequence). This CDR3 region has 15 residues.

This rearrangement joins TRBV25-1 to TRBJ1-5; tentative D call: TRBD1 (5 bases). V lost 6 bases, J lost 6 bases, and 9 bases lay in between. The CDR3 has 12 amino acids. The germline gives CDR1 MGHDK, CDR2 SYGVNS. CDR3 in amino acids: CASSQGSQPQHF. The CDR3, as DNA: TGTGCCAGCAGCCAGGGATCTCAGCCCCAGCATTTT.

The rearrangement joins TRBV4-3 to TRBJ2-7; the match to TRBD1 covers 7 bases. CDR3 size: 14 residues. V shed 4 bases and J 3 bases; nucleotides not matched to a gene: 6. CDR1 is LGHNA, CDR2 YSLEER, per germline. CDR3 in amino acids: CASSPGQNGYEQYF. The CDR3 coding sequence is TGCGCCAGCAGCCCGGGACAGAATGGCTACGAGCAGTACTTC.

The chain couples TRBV4-3 to TRBJ2-2, with TRBD2 matching 13 bases. The CDR3 has 18 residues. CDR1 is LGHNA and CDR2 is YSLEER in the germline V gene. The ends lost 3 bases at V and 1 base at J; junction bases unmatched: 5. DNA for the CDR3: TGCGCCAGCAGCCAGGGACTAGCGGGGACCCTGAACACCGGGGAGCTGTTTTTT. Residues: CASSQGLAGTLNTGELFF.

The genes are TRBV28 and TRBJ2-2, with TRBD1 identical over 7 bases. Germline assignment: CDR1 MDHEN and CDR2 SYDVKM. The trim removed 5 bases at V and 5 bases at J, leaving 2 bases unmatched. The CDR3 runs 13 residues. DNA of the CDR3: TGTGCCAGCAGTCCCAGGGGGACCGGGGAGCTGTTTTTT. This gives the protein CASSPRGTGELFF.

The rearrangement joins TRBV19 to TRBJ2-1, with TRBD2 identical over 11 bases. CDR3 length: 15 amino acids. CDR1 and CDR2 (germline): LNHDA, SQIVND (reference sequence). After removal of 1 base from V and 9 bases from J, the junction contained 5 bases not matched to a gene. The CDR3 nucleotides read TGTGCCAGTAGTATAGTAGCGGGGGGGCGAATTGAGCAGTTCTTC. Protein sequence: CASSIVAGGRIEQFF.

The chain links TRBV11-2 to TRBJ2-3; TRBD2 matches at 7 bases. After removal of 6 bases from V and 1 base from J, the junction contained 16 bases not matched to a gene. Germline V gene sequence: CDR1 SGHAT, CDR2 FQNNGV. CDR3 size: 18 residues. DNA for the CDR3: TGTGCCAGCAGAACCCGGGGGGAGGCTGCTAGCGGCACAGATACGCAGTATTTT. Translated: CASRTRGEAASGTDTQYF.

The chain employs TRBV28 and TRBJ2-1; D is undetermined. V dropped 3 bases and J dropped 7 bases, with 4 bases sitting between them. The V gene's germline CDR1 is MDHEN and CDR2 SYDVKM. The CDR3 loop spans 11 amino acids. CDR3 residues: CASSFLNEQFF. In nucleotides, the CDR3 is TGTGCCAGCAGTTTTCTGAATGAGCAGTTCTTC.

The CDR3 DNA reads TGTGCCAGCAGCGGGGACAACCTCTACGAGCAGTACTTC. Its translation is CASSGDNLYEQYF. This chain joins TRBV5-4 and TRBJ2-7; D possibly corresponds to TRBD1 (6 bases). The CDR3 spans 13 residues. The germline gives CDR1 SGHNT, CDR2 YYREEE (reference sequence). V lost 4 bases, J lost 3 bases, and 11 bases lay in between.

The chain combines TRBV27 with TRBJ2-6; D is perhaps TRBD1 (5 bases). Per the germline V gene, CDR1 is MNHEY and CDR2 is SMNVEV (reference sequence). The V end was cut by 2 bases, the J end by 0 bases, with 8 bases between. This CDR3 has 16 residues. The CDR3 sequence is CASSLGQGSGANVLTF. The CDR3, as DNA: TGTGCCAGCAGTTTAGGGCAGGGCTCTGGGGCCAACGTCCTGACTTTC.

The V call is TRBV2, the J call TRBJ1-2; D remains ambiguous. This CDR3 contains 15 residues. CDR1 SNHLY and CDR2 FYNNEI come from the germline V gene. V was clipped by 7 bases and J by 8 bases, with 23 bases between them. The CDR3, as DNA: TGTGCCAGCACCGAAAGGTCGGAGGGTGGATGGGGCTACACCTTC. This translates into CASTERSEGGWGYTF.

The chain recombines TRBV15 with TRBJ1-6, with D perhaps matching TRBD1 (6 bases). The germline V gene has CDR1 LNHNV and CDR2 YYDKDF (reference sequence). CDR3 length equals 17 residues. The V end lost 3 bases, the J end lost 4 bases, and 16 bases lay between the germline ends. Written as DNA, the CDR3 is TGTGCCACCAGCAGTCTTGCCCGGGACAATTATAATTCACCCCTCCACTTT. Protein: CATSSLARDNYNSPLHF.

In this sample, this clone turned up once. V gene TRBV19 combines with J gene TRBJ2-7, with 8 bases lining up with TRBD1. The CDR3 sequence is 14 residues long. Trimming took 1 base from V and 3 from J; bases not matched to a gene: 2. Germline CDR1 and CDR2: LNHDA and SQIVND (reference sequence). CDR3 coding DNA: TGTGCCAGTAGTATAGCACAGGGGGGCTACGAGCAGTACTTC. The encoded protein is CASSIAQGGYEQYF.

V usage is TRBV6-2 or TRBV6-3 and J usage is TRBJ2-5, with 10 positions matching TRBD2. V was clipped by 4 bases and J by 2 bases; unmatched bases: 4. The germline CDR1 and CDR2 sequences are MNHEY and SVGEGT. The CDR3 has 15 amino acids. CDR3 residues: CASSSGTSDQETQYF. The CDR3 nucleotides read TGTGCCAGCAGTTCCGGGACTAGCGATCAAGAGACCCAGTACTTC.

V gene TRBV5-1 combines with J gene TRBJ1-1; TRBD1 agrees at 10 bases. From germline, CDR1 is SGHRS and CDR2 YFSETQ. The V segment lost 4 bases and the J segment 5 bases; nucleotides outside the gene matches: 5. There are 14 residues in the CDR3. The CDR3 sequence is CASSLRQGATEAFF. In DNA form, the CDR3 reads TGCGCCAGCAGCCTACGACAGGGGGCGACTGAAGCTTTCTTT.

V and J are TRBV9 and TRBJ2-7; D unclear. The CDR3 covers 13 residues. Germline CDR1 SGDLS, CDR2 YYNGEE. V was trimmed by 1 base and J by 10 bases, leaving 15 bases between them. The CDR3 sequence is CASSVNRVSQQYF. DNA for the CDR3: TGTGCCAGCAGCGTAAACCGCGTATCGCAACAGTACTTC.